This TCR beta chain is from a study of blood T cell repertoires in COVID-19. It was during active infection that Seattle patients were enrolled and then longitudinally followed. V lost 5 bases to trimming and J lost 5 bases, with 16 bases between them. The CDR3 totals 14 residues. Germline V gene lookup returns CDR1 SGHAT and CDR2 FQNNGV. Measured with immunoSEQ multiplex PCR; TCRdb has only the in-frame clones, and not every one. In the table there are fewer than 650,000 clones, roughly 91% of which are singletons. The sample was peripheral blood. The sequence was collected from a woman aged 50 to 65 with COVID-19, enrolled during active disease. The V and J genes are TRBV11-2 and TRBJ2-7; a weak D match, TRBD2 (5 bases). The CDR3 DNA follows: TGTGCCAGCAGCCGACGGGGTGGAAAGAACGAGCAGTACTTC. Translation: CASSRRGGKNEQYF.